The sample holds a few counts of the clone carrying this TCR beta chain. This entry comes from a study of blood T cell repertoires in COVID-19. CDR3 length equals 12 residues. Trimming removed 5 bases at V and 4 bases at J, with 11 bases between. Per the germline V gene, CDR1 is GTSNPN and CDR2 is SVGIG (reference sequence). Clones were read by immunoSEQ multiplex PCR, and TCRdb kept only the in-frame ones, dropping some. The profile covers approximately 130,000 clones, with around 85% appearing a single time and under 5% taken by the ten largest. The chain links TRBV30 to TRBJ1-2; D gene uncertain. The sample was peripheral blood. The receptor was isolated from a man aged 60-69 years with acute or convalescent COVID-19. The CDR3 here is CAWQEGSYGYTF. CDR3 nucleotide sequence: TGTGCCTGGCAGGAGGGCTCCTATGGCTACACCTTC.